The T cell receptor beta chain under discussion was sequenced for a study of regulatory T cells in long-lasting Graves disease. Study-level results: It was possible that the small sample size reduced accuracy.

To note about this clonotype: Its antigen is unknown.

To make TCR beta libraries, researchers used iRepertoire HTBI primers and Arm-PCR of CDR3 regions. TCRdb itself ran the multiplex PCR reads through MiXCR, one entry per CDR3 protein. The sample lists 440,000 or so distinct CDR3 sequences; about 15% were seen once. The time point: newly diagnosed GD, antithyroid drugs for less than 3 months. PBMC RNA was the source of the TCR library. The V end lost 3 bases, the J end lost 2 bases, and 11 bases lay between the germline ends. CDR1 is LNHDA, CDR2 SQIVND, per germline (reference sequence). The CDR3 is 15 residues long. These data are also associated with another study on T cells in Graves' hyperthyroidism and ophthalmopathy.

The clonotype comes from a woman aged 30 to 39 with Graves disease. This sequence joins TRBV19 and TRBJ1-5; the D gene is possibly TRBD1 (6 bases). Sequenced material: peripheral blood mononuclear cells (PBMCs), taken at new diagnosis, from a patient treated with antithyroid drugs. CDR3 in DNA: TGTGCCAGTAGTATCCAGGGACAAGGCAATCAGCCCCAGCATTTT. This translates into CASSIQGQGNQPQHF. The complete variable domain, with remaining parts taken from reference TRBV19 and TRBJ1-5, reads DGGITQSPKYLFRKEGQNVTLSCEQNLNHDAMYWYRQDPGQGLRLIYYSQIVNDFQKGDIAEGYSVSREKKESFPLTVTSAQKNPTAFYLCASSIQGQGNQPQHFGDGTRLSIL.